Following are 15 T cell receptor beta chains from one sample sequenced in a study of shared clonotypes between healthy human individuals. Generated by immunoSEQ multiplex PCR, the TCRdb table keeps only in-frame clones and is missing some. The sample has 2 million to 3 million clones, over 85% seen once. The sequencing sample was made of naive CD4+ T cells from PBMCs. This sample's subset: CD45RA+ positively selected. These TCRs come from a man between 18 and 29 years old in good health. Some clones in this sample may be carry-over from other donors' samples.

This chain connects TRBV7-2 to TRBJ1-5; D ambiguous. The CDR3 totals 13 residues. Germline lookup yields CDR1 SGHTA and CDR2 FQGNSA. Trimming stripped 5 bases from V and 5 bases from J, with 10 bases between. In nucleotides, the CDR3 is TGTGCCAGCAGCCTCGGTAACTATCAGCCCCAGCATTTT. It yields the protein CASSLGNYQPQHF.

The chain couples TRBV5-1 to TRBJ1-1; D gene unclear. This CDR3 has 15 amino acids. Germline V lookup: CDR1 SGHRS, CDR2 YFSETQ. V was clipped by 4 bases and J by 1 base, with 14 bases between them. DNA for the CDR3: TGCGCCAGCAGCGGGTCAACAAGGCGGAACACTGAAGCTTTCTTT. It codes for CASSGSTRRNTEAFF.

The genes are TRBV7-3 and TRBJ2-7, with D tentatively TRBD1 or TRBD2 (6 bases each). Germline CDR1 SGHTA, CDR2 FQGTGA. The CDR3 loop spans 16 amino acids. Between the trimmed V and J ends, which lost 1 base and 2 bases, there was a span of 15 bases. CDR3 sequence: CASSLNGGLGTYEQYF. CDR3 DNA: TGTGCCAGCAGCTTAAATGGGGGGCTAGGGACCTACGAGCAGTACTTC.

This rearrangement joins TRBV27 to TRBJ1-2; D is possibly TRBD1 (5 bases). The CDR3 totals 16 residues. CDR1 is MNHEY, CDR2 SMNVEV, per germline (reference sequence). V was trimmed by 5 bases and J by 5 bases, leaving 21 bases between them. This CDR3 is CASSARDGARRYGYTF. Written as DNA, the CDR3 is TGTGCCAGCAGTGCAAGGGACGGCGCCCGTCGATATGGCTACACCTTC.

The sample holds a few counts of this clone. V is TRBV12-5 and J is TRBJ1-2; D possibly corresponds to TRBD1 (6 bases). Germline assignment: CDR1 LGHNT and CDR2 FRNRAP. This CDR3 has 14 amino acids. The V end was cut by 1 base, the J end by 4 bases, with 10 bases between. The CDR3 reads CASGLAGAGYGYTF. The CDR3 coding sequence is TGTGCTAGTGGTTTGGCAGGGGCGGGCTATGGCTACACCTTC.

The rearrangement links TRBV4-1 to TRBJ2-1; D ambiguous. V was cut by 4 bases and J by 0 bases, with 16 bases left in between. The CDR3 totals 17 residues. Germline V gene data show CDR1 as MGHRA and CDR2 as YSYEKL. The DNA of the CDR3 is TGCGCCAGCAGCCCCCCCGCCGGCTCGAGCTCCTACAATGAGCAGTTCTTC. Protein: CASSPPAGSSSYNEQFF.

Note on this clone: Other DNA sequences from this sample encode an identical CDR3 as well. The chain uses TRBV29-1 and TRBJ2-5; TRBD1 might be the D (5 bases). Trimming removed 2 bases from V and 1 base from J, with 8 bases in between. The germline CDR1 and CDR2 sequences are SQVTM and ANQGSEA. This CDR3 is built from 13 residues. The CDR3 sequence: CSVEQGLQETQYF. The CDR3 DNA follows: TGCAGCGTTGAACAGGGCCTCCAAGAGACCCAGTACTTC.

This clone was counted a single time. The chain recombines TRBV28 with TRBJ2-3; a possible D gene is TRBD2 (6 bases). Per germline, CDR1 MDHEN and CDR2 SYDVKM. V gave up 5 bases and J gave up 3 bases, with 15 bases separating them. The CDR3 has 15 amino acids. This CDR3 is CASSTHGSGTDTQYF. The CDR3 coding sequence is TGTGCCAGCAGTACCCACGGGAGCGGTACAGATACGCAGTATTTT.

The count of this clone is one. V usage is TRBV18 and J usage is TRBJ2-2; the D is unclear. The CDR3 length is 13 residues. Germline-derived CDR1 and CDR2 are KGHSH and LQKENI. The V end was cut by 1 base, the J end by 7 bases, with 7 bases between. This CDR3 is CASSPQRNGELFF. As DNA, the CDR3 is TGTGCCAGCTCACCACAAAGGAACGGGGAGCTGTTTTTT.

The V call is TRBV5-1, the J call TRBJ2-5, with D perhaps assigned TRBD1 or TRBD2 (5 bases each). Between the trimmed V and J ends, which lost 5 bases and 7 bases, there was a span of 9 bases. The germline V gene encodes CDR1 SGHRS and CDR2 YFSETQ. This CDR3 spans 11 amino acids. CDR3 sequence: CASSFGTTQYF. DNA for the CDR3: TGCGCCAGCAGTTTCGGGACGACCCAGTACTTC.

The chain links TRBV4-2 to TRBJ2-7; D perhaps matches TRBD2 (5 bases). V lost 4 bases and J 2 bases, leaving 18 bases between the germline ends. Germline CDR1 is LGHNA and CDR2 is YNFKEQ. There are 16 residues in the CDR3. CDR3 coding DNA: TGTGCCAGCAGCCCAGGCAATTTAGCGTCGGCCTACGAGCAGTACTTC. This gives the protein CASSPGNLASAYEQYF.

A single count supports this clone. The V and J genes are TRBV4-2 and TRBJ1-1; D ambiguous. The germline gives CDR1 LGHNA, CDR2 YNFKEQ. The length of the CDR3 is 14 residues. Trimming shortened V by 1 base and J by 1 base, and 7 bases separated the two germline ends. The CDR3 coding sequence is TGTGCCAGCAGCCAAGCATCAGAGAACACTGAAGCTTTCTTT. Protein: CASSQASENTEAFF.

V and J are TRBV27 and TRBJ2-1, with D maybe TRBD2 (6 bases). The length of the CDR3 is 16 residues. The V gene lost 8 bases and the J gene lost 1 base, with 18 bases spanning the gap. Germline CDR1 reads MNHEY; CDR2 reads SMNVEV (reference sequence). This CDR3 reads CASAPGTRPSYNEQFF. The CDR3 region has the DNA TGTGCCAGCGCCCCGGGGACTCGACCTTCCTACAATGAGCAGTTCTTC.

For the CDR3, the DNA is TGCGCCAGCAGCTTGGGCTCACGCCGCGAGCAGTACTTC. Translated, it gives CASSLGSRREQYF. The rearrangement uses TRBV5-1 and TRBJ2-7; D remains unclear. The CDR3 totals 13 residues. Trimming pared 0 bases from V and 6 bases from J, leaving 10 bases between. In germline, CDR1 is SGHRS, CDR2 YFSETQ. The variable domain in full, with the rest retrieved from reference TRBV5-1 and TRBJ2-7, is KAGVTQTPRYLIKTRGQQVTLSCSPISGHRSVSWYQQTPGQGLQFLFEYFSETQRNKGNFPGRFSGRQFSNSRSEMNVSTLELGDSALYLCASSLGSRREQYFGPGTRLTVT.

About this clone: Additional DNA sequences in this sample encode the identical CDR3. J is TRBJ2-1 and V is TRBV30; TRBD2 might be the D (6 bases). This CDR3 is built from 13 residues. V was pared by 3 bases and J by 0 bases, with 6 bases between. CDR1 GTSNPN and CDR2 SVGIG come from the germline V gene (reference sequence). The CDR3 here is CAWSGSSYNEQFF. DNA of the CDR3: TGTGCCTGGAGCGGGAGCTCCTACAATGAGCAGTTCTTC.